Included here is one T cell receptor (beta chain) sequence, with context. As processed by the authors: It was from reference gene primer amplification that nucleated cell counts were estimated. The repertoire was sequenced with immunoSEQ multiplex PCR; TCRdb's copy has only in-frame clones and lacks some. V and J calls and clone size are given by that table; D and trimming were obtained from the DNA. The data show some 31,000 clones, with about 92% seen just once and around 2.4% held by the top ten. Germline CDR1 is MNHEY and CDR2 is SVGAGI. The CDR3 is 15 amino acids. V shed 0 bases and J shed 2 bases, with 8 bases lying between them. The sample is drawn from a study of blood T cell repertoires in COVID-19. At the level of the study: T cells, B-cell-depleted T cells, or PBMCs provided the cDNA or gDNA that served as material.

V and J are TRBV6-5 and TRBJ1-3; D gene unclear. Sequencing was done on a sample of peripheral blood. This receptor was identified in a man aged 45-60 years with active COVID-19. CDR3 region: CASSYSRRAGNTIYF. CDR3 bases: TGTGCCAGCAGTTACTCCAGGAGGGCTGGAAACACCATATATTTT.